This T cell receptor beta chain originates from a study of shared clonotypes between healthy human individuals. Genomic DNA for unsorted samples was obtained from tens of millions of PBMCs. Germline V gene data show CDR1 as MDHEN and CDR2 as SYDVKM. CDR3 size: 15 residues. Trimming left V 5 bases short and J 0 bases short, with 12 bases between. Input per replicate PCR of unsorted PBMC was approximately 280 ng DNA, corresponding to around 28,000 T cell genomes. The data were produced by immunoSEQ multiplex PCR, yet TCRdb's version contains in-frame clones alone and is incomplete. The repertoire holds 450,000 to 650,000 clones, with around 81% as singletons. This clone was picked up a small number of times.

The source is a woman between 35 and 50 years old in good health. Some clones in this sample may be carry-over from other donors' samples. J is TRBJ2-3 and V is TRBV28, with no clear D. The source material was PBMCs. In nucleotides, the CDR3 is TGTGCCAGCAGTCCTCGGCGGTCTAGCACAGATACGCAGTATTTT. Translation gives CASSPRRSSTDTQYF.